This paragraph covers one T cell receptor (beta chain) sequence. As processed by the authors: Researchers report that nucleated cell counts were estimated from reference gene primer amplification. Repertoires were generated with immunoSEQ multiplex PCR, while TCRdb's copy carries only in-frame clones and drops some. That table is the source of V, J and clone size, and D and trimming were worked out from the DNA. The repertoire includes about 250,000 clones, about four fifths of them detected once, and approximately 9% sits in the top ten. These data come from a study of blood T cell repertoires in COVID-19. At the level of the study: Sites in the United States, Italy and Spain provided acute and convalescent COVID-19 samples. Sources were T cells, B-cell-depleted T cells, or PBMCs; the material itself was cDNA or gDNA.

Specimen: peripheral blood. This TCR was sampled from a man aged 35 to 55 with active or convalescent COVID-19.

This CDR3 is CASSWGGAQETQYF. CDR3 nucleotide sequence: TGCGCCAGCTCCTGGGGGGGGGCGCAGGAGACCCAGTACTTC. The chain employs TRBV10-2 and TRBJ2-5; D might be TRBD2 (7 bases). This CDR3 comprises 14 residues. Trimming left V 8 bases short and J 5 bases short, with 18 bases between. Germline loops: CDR1 WSHSY, CDR2 SAAADI.